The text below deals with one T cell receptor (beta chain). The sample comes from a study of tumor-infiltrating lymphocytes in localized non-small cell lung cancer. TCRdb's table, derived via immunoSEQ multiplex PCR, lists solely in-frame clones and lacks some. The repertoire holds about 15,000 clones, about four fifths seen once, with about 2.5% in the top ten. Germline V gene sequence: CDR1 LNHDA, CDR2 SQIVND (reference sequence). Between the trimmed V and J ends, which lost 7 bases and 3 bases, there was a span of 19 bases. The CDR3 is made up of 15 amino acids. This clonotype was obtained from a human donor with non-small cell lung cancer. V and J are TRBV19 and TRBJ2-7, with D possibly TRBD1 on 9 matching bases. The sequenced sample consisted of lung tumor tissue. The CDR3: CASTSGGTGIYEQYF. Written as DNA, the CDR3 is TGTGCCAGTACCTCGGGAGGGACAGGGATCTACGAGCAGTACTTC.